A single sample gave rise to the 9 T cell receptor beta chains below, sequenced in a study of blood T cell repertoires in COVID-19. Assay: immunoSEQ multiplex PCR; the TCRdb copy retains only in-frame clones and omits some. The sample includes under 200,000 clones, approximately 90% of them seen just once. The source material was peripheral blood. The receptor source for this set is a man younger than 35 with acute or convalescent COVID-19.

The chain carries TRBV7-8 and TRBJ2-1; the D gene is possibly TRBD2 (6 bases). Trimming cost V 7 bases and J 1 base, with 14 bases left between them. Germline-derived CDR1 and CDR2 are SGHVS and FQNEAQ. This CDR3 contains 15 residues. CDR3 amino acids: CASNHQRVSYNEQFF. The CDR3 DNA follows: TGTGCCAGCAACCACCAGCGGGTATCCTACAATGAGCAGTTCTTC. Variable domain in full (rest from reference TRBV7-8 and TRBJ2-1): GAGVSQSPRYKVAKRGQDVALRCDPISGHVSLFWYQQALGQGPEFLTYFQNEAQLDKSGLPSDRFFAERPEGSVSTLKIQRTQQEDSAVYLCASNHQRVSYNEQFFGPGTRLTVL.

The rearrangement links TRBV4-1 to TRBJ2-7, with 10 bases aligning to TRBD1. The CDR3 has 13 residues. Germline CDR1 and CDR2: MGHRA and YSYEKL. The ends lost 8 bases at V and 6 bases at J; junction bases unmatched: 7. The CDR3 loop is CASGWDRGLEQYV. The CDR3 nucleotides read TGCGCCAGCGGTTGGGACAGGGGACTCGAGCAGTACGTC.

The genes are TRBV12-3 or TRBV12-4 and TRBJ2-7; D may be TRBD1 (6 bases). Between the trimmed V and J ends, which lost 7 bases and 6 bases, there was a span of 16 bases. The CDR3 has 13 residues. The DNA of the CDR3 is TGTGCCAGCACCGTGGACAGAAGTGGCGAGCAGTACTTC. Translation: CASTVDRSGEQYF.

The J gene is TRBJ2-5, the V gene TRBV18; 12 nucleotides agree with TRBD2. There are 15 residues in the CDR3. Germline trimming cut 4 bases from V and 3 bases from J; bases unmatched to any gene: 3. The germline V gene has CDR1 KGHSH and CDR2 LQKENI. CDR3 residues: CASSLTSGGEETQYF. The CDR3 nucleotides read TGTGCCAGCTCACTGACTAGCGGGGGAGAAGAGACCCAGTACTTC.

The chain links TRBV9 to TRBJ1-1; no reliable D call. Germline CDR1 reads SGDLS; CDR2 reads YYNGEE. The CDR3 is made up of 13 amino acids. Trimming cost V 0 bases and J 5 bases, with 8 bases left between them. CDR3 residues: CASSVGSETEAFF. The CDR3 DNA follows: TGTGCCAGCAGCGTAGGATCGGAGACTGAAGCTTTCTTT.

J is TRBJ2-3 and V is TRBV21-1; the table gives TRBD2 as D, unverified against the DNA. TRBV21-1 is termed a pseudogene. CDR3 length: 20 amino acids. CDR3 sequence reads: CASSKGKRGGLAPSTDTQYF. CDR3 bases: TGTGCCAGCAGCAAAGGTAAGCGGGGGGGCCTTGCTCCTAGCACAGATACGCAGTATTTT.

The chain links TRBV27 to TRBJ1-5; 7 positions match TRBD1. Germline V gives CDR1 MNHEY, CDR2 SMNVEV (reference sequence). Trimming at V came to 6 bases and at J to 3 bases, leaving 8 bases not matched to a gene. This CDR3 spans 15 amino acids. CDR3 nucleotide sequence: TGTGCCAGCAGGCCGACAGGGTCCTACAATCAGCCCCAGCATTTT. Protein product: CASRPTGSYNQPQHF.

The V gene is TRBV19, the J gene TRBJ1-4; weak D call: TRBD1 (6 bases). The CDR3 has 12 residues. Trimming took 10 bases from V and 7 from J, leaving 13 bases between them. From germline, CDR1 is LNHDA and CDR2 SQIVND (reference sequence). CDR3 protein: CATRRGGEKLFF. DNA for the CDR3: TGTGCCACCCGAAGGGGGGGTGAAAAACTGTTTTTT.

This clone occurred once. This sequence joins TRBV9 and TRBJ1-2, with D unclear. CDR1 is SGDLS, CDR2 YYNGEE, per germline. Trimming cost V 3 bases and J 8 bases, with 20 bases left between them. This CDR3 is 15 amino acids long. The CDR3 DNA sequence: TGTGCCAGCAGCGGCGACATTTATATCCAGTTAGGCTACACCTTC. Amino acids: CASSGDIYIQLGYTF.